The rows below give T cell receptor beta chains drawn from one sample of a study of T-cell memory formation after mild COVID-19. TCRdb processed the 5' RACE reads anew with MiXCR; each CDR3 protein has one entry. This repertoire shows 400,000 to 500,000 distinct CDR3 sequences, 20% found once; its top ten account for 7.5% to 10%. The sequencing input was PBMCs or a T cell subset sorted from them (not recorded which). The receptors were sampled from an adult woman who had mild COVID-19 (a few samples of this study predate the infection). Cell type and time point are not known. Both conserved end residues are part of each CDR3. The order of the fields is D gene, clone size, V gene, J gene, CDR3 protein, CDR3 DNA. D genes are given only for firm matches. Clone size is stated in some rows and not others, as once, few, many or a class when expanded.

NA,few,TRBV7-9,TRBJ2-5,CASSPATPEYF,TGTGCCAGCAGCCCGGCCACCCCCGAGTACTTC
TRBD1,NA,TRBV24-1,TRBJ2-5,CATRDDRVRETQYF,TGTGCCACCCGTGATGACAGGGTCCGAGAGACCCAGTACTTC
TRBD1,NA,TRBV9,TRBJ2-7,CASSVGQVAEQYF,TGTGCCAGCAGCGTGGGACAGGTGGCCGAGCAGTACTTC
NA,NA,TRBV5-1,TRBJ2-7,CASSLDTRNYEQYF,TGCGCCAGCAGCTTGGATACCAGGAACTACGAGCAGTACTTC
TRBD1,NA,TRBV6-5,TRBJ2-7,CASSGTGSAGQYF,TGTGCCAGCTCCGGGACAGGGAGTGCTGGGCAGTACTTC
NA,NA,TRBV12-3/TRBV12-4,TRBJ2-7,CASTPGHQSYEQYF,TGTGCCAGCACACCGGGACACCAGTCCTACGAGCAGTACTTC
TRBD2,NA,TRBV12-3/TRBV12-4,TRBJ2-7,CASSRSSGSSYEQYF,TGTGCCAGCAGTCGAAGTAGCGGGAGCTCCTACGAGCAGTACTTC
NA,NA,TRBV2,TRBJ1-1,CASSERQFTGPGTDTEAFF,TGTGCCAGCAGTGAACGCCAATTTACAGGTCCGGGGACGGACACTGAAGCTTTCTTT
TRBD1,NA,TRBV5-5,TRBJ2-1,CASSYRGQGASNEQFF,TGTGCCAGCAGCTATAGGGGACAGGGGGCGTCCAATGAGCAGTTCTTC
TRBD2,NA,TRBV29-1,TRBJ2-1,CSARLAADSSSYNEQFF,TGCAGCGCCCGACTAGCGGCGGATTCCAGCTCCTACAATGAGCAGTTCTTC
TRBD1,few,TRBV20-1,TRBJ1-5,CSARTPGQVDQPQHF,TGCAGTGCTCGAACGCCTGGACAGGTGGATCAGCCCCAGCATTTT
NA,NA,TRBV7-8,TRBJ2-5,CASSPGLEGTQYF,TGTGCCAGCAGCCCTGGTCTGGAGGGGACCCAGTACTTC
TRBD2,many,TRBV7-8,TRBJ2-7,CASSPLRGGSYEQYF,TGTGCCAGCAGCCCCCTCCGGGGGGGGTCCTACGAGCAGTACTTC
NA,few,TRBV5-6,TRBJ2-1,CASSLPSHNEQFF,TGTGCCAGCAGCTTGCCTAGTCACAATGAGCAGTTCTTC
NA,few,TRBV5-1,TRBJ2-7,CASSLVPAHYEQYF,TGCGCCAGCAGCTTGGTTCCCGCACACTACGAGCAGTACTTC
NA,few,TRBV20-1,TRBJ2-7,CSARAGQTWVYEQYF,TGCAGTGCTAGGGCAGGTCAGACCTGGGTCTACGAGCAGTACTTC
TRBD1,NA,TRBV7-3,TRBJ2-1,CASSPWTGDYNEQFF,TGTGCCAGCAGCCCCTGGACAGGAGACTACAATGAGCAGTTCTTC
NA,few,TRBV20-1,TRBJ2-7,CSARFISYEQYF,TGCAGTGCTAGATTTATTAGCTACGAGCAGTACTTC
NA,few,TRBV27,TRBJ1-1,CASSPGLKMNTEAFF,TGTGCCAGCAGTCCCGGACTGAAAATGAACACTGAAGCTTTCTTT
NA,few,TRBV9,TRBJ2-2,CASSEDGKSANTGELFF,TGTGCCAGCAGCGAGGACGGTAAATCCGCGAACACCGGGGAGCTGTTTTTT
NA,NA,TRBV24-1,TRBJ1-2,CATSDPGHSPGGYTF,TGTGCCACCAGTGATCCGGGACATTCCCCGGGGGGCTACACCTTC
NA,few,TRBV3-1,TRBJ2-5,CASSQAGGGETQYF,TGTGCCAGCAGCCAAGCCGGAGGGGGTGAGACCCAGTACTTC
NA,NA,TRBV6-1,TRBJ1-4,CASSEAWGAGEKLFF,TGTGCCAGCAGTGAAGCTTGGGGGGCCGGTGAAAAACTGTTTTTT
NA,many,TRBV30,TRBJ2-5,CAWSVLLETQYF,TGTGCCTGGAGTGTGTTGTTGGAGACCCAGTACTTC
TRBD1,NA,TRBV5-1,TRBJ2-3,CASSHTGTGTDTQYF,TGCGCCAGCAGCCATACCGGGACAGGCACAGATACGCAGTATTTT
NA,few,TRBV2,TRBJ1-2,CASSEVVGQYGYTF,TGTGCCAGCAGTGAGGTCGTAGGGCAATATGGCTACACCTTC
NA,NA,TRBV20-1,TRBJ2-3,CSARAGDTQYF,TGCAGTGCTAGAGCCGGGGATACGCAGTATTTT
NA,NA,TRBV4-1,TRBJ2-1,CASSQEYRDYNEQFF,TGCGCCAGCAGCCAAGAGTACAGGGACTACAATGAGCAGTTCTTC
NA,few,TRBV7-2,TRBJ2-3,CASSLGYHGADTQYF,TGTGCCAGCAGCTTAGGGTACCATGGCGCAGATACGCAGTATTTT
NA,NA,TRBV6-5,TRBJ2-2,CASSYSPAGELFF,TGTGCCAGCAGTTACTCCCCCGCCGGGGAGCTGTTTTTT
TRBD2,NA,TRBV20-1,TRBJ2-3,CSASTGGTDTQYF,TGCAGTGCTAGCACGGGAGGAACAGATACGCAGTATTTT
NA,NA,TRBV11-3,TRBJ2-5,CASSLGGGLSLTQYF,TGTGCCAGCAGCTTAGGAGGGGGACTGTCGTTGACCCAGTACTTC
NA,NA,TRBV7-9,TRBJ1-2,CASSLRYGYTF,TGTGCCAGCAGCTTAAGATATGGCTACACCTTC
TRBD1,few,TRBV5-5,TRBJ2-3,CASSSATGTGPTDTQYF,TGTGCCAGCAGCTCAGCTACCGGGACAGGGCCCACAGATACGCAGTATTTT
TRBD1,NA,TRBV20-1,TRBJ2-5,CSARDGQGPETQYF,TGCAGTGCTAGAGACGGACAGGGACCAGAGACCCAGTACTTC
TRBD1,NA,TRBV2,TRBJ2-7,CASSASETGEIYEQYF,TGTGCCAGCAGTGCGAGTGAGACAGGGGAAATCTACGAGCAGTACTTC
NA,NA,TRBV19,TRBJ2-7,CASSIPGAYEQYF,TGTGCCAGTAGTATTCCTGGAGCCTACGAGCAGTACTTC
TRBD2,NA,TRBV3-1,TRBJ2-1,CASSLGGAGAYNEQFF,TGTGCCAGCAGCCTAGGTGGGGCGGGGGCCTACAATGAGCAGTTCTTC
NA,few,TRBV20-1,TRBJ1-4,CSARGHANEKLFF,TGCAGTGCTAGGGGACACGCTAATGAAAAACTGTTTTTT
NA,NA,TRBV4-1,TRBJ1-1,CASSQERSTTEAFF,TGCGCCAGCAGCCAAGAACGCAGCACCACTGAAGCTTTCTTT
TRBD1,NA,TRBV2,TRBJ1-1,CASTPLWPGGENTEAFF,TGTGCCAGCACCCCACTATGGCCAGGGGGCGAGAACACTGAAGCTTTCTTT
TRBD2,NA,TRBV15,TRBJ2-1,CATSRGLAGVGNEQFF,TGTGCCACCAGCCGGGGACTAGCGGGAGTTGGGAATGAGCAGTTCTTC
NA,NA,TRBV25-1,TRBJ2-1,CASSESGTVYNEQFF,TGTGCCAGCAGTGAATCCGGGACTGTCTACAATGAGCAGTTCTTC
NA,NA,TRBV25-1,TRBJ2-7,CASSPDSVYEQYF,TGTGCCAGCAGCCCGGACAGTGTCTACGAGCAGTACTTC
NA,few,TRBV2,TRBJ1-1,CASTLDRGDTEAFF,TGTGCCAGCACGCTTGATCGGGGAGACACTGAAGCTTTCTTT